The rows below give T cell receptor beta chains drawn from one sample of a study of blood T cell repertoires in COVID-19. TCRdb's table, derived via immunoSEQ multiplex PCR, lists solely in-frame clones and lacks some. Among roughly 26,000 clones listed, approximately 93% were seen once. Material for sequencing was peripheral blood. The receptor source for this set is a human donor with active COVID-19. The donor label of this sample is uncertain. Both conserved end residues are part of each CDR3. The D gene is left open where the match is weak. The listing skips clone size in some rows; elsewhere it reads once, few, many or a size class.

j_gene: TRBJ1-4; d_gene: .; abundance: .; v_gene: TRBV28; CDR3nt: TGTGCCAGCAGTGGGGCAGGGTCAACTAATGAAAAACTGTTTTTT; CDR3aa: CASSGAGSTNEKLFF
j_gene: TRBJ1-6; d_gene: .; abundance: .; v_gene: TRBV2; CDR3nt: TGTGCCAGCAGCTGGACAGTTGGGCGTAATTCACCCCTCCACTTT; CDR3aa: CASSWTVGRNSPLHF
j_gene: TRBJ1-3; d_gene: TRBD1; abundance: once; v_gene: TRBV11-2; CDR3nt: TGTGCCAGCAGCCCACAGGGGGCGATCCCTGGAAACACCATATATTTT; CDR3aa: CASSPQGAIPGNTIYF
j_gene: TRBJ1-1; d_gene: .; abundance: .; v_gene: TRBV5-1; CDR3nt: TGCGCCAGCAGCTTGGCCTCAGCAGGGCGCCAAATTAGCACTGAAGCTTTCTTT; CDR3aa: CASSLASAGRQISTEAFF
j_gene: TRBJ1-4; d_gene: .; abundance: .; v_gene: TRBV7-6; CDR3nt: TGTGCCAGCAGCCGGGGAGGGCTGGAACATGAAAAACTGTTTTTT; CDR3aa: CASSRGGLEHEKLFF
j_gene: TRBJ2-7; d_gene: .; abundance: .; v_gene: TRBV18; CDR3nt: TGTGCCAGCTCAATAGGGGTACTCTCCTACGAGCAGTACTTC; CDR3aa: CASSIGVLSYEQYF
j_gene: TRBJ2-7; d_gene: .; abundance: .; v_gene: TRBV7-9; CDR3nt: TGTGCCAGCAGCCCCAAGTTCAGGGTTTCCCTTTACGAGCAGTACTTC; CDR3aa: CASSPKFRVSLYEQYF
j_gene: TRBJ2-1; d_gene: TRBD2; abundance: .; v_gene: TRBV28; CDR3nt: TGTGCCAGCAGTTTAAACGGCCCACTAAGAGGGACTAGCGAGAGGTACAATGAGCAGTTCTTC; CDR3aa: CASSLNGPLRGTSERYNEQFF
j_gene: TRBJ1-3; d_gene: .; abundance: .; v_gene: TRBV3-1/TRBV3-2; CDR3nt: TGTGCCAGCAGCCTTGAGCGAAACACCATATATTTT; CDR3aa: CASSLERNTIYF
j_gene: TRBJ1-1; d_gene: .; abundance: .; v_gene: TRBV7-6; CDR3nt: TGTGCCAGCAGCTTAGCGGAGTCGGTGAACACTGAAGCTTTCTTT; CDR3aa: CASSLAESVNTEAFF
j_gene: TRBJ2-2; d_gene: TRBD2; abundance: .; v_gene: TRBV11-2; CDR3nt: TGTGCCAGCAGCTTTGGACTAGCGCGGACCGGGGAGCTGTTTTTT; CDR3aa: CASSFGLARTGELFF
j_gene: TRBJ1-3; d_gene: .; abundance: .; v_gene: TRBV2; CDR3nt: TGTGCCAGCGGACGAACAGGAGTCAATGGAAACACCATATATTTT; CDR3aa: CASGRTGVNGNTIYF
j_gene: TRBJ2-7; d_gene: TRBD1; abundance: .; v_gene: TRBV5-1; CDR3nt: TGCGCCAGCATGCTTGAAGGGACAGGGACCGACGAGCAGTACTTC; CDR3aa: CASMLEGTGTDEQYF
j_gene: TRBJ2-7; d_gene: TRBD1; abundance: .; v_gene: TRBV2; CDR3nt: TGTGCCAGCAGAAGGGACAGGGGGCGAGAGCAGTACTTC; CDR3aa: CASRRDRGREQYF
j_gene: TRBJ1-2; d_gene: .; abundance: .; v_gene: TRBV9; CDR3nt: TGTGCCAGCAGCGTAGGGCTCGAGGGATATGGCTACACCTTC; CDR3aa: CASSVGLEGYGYTF
j_gene: TRBJ2-3; d_gene: TRBD2; abundance: once; v_gene: TRBV12-3/TRBV12-4; CDR3nt: TGTGCCAGCCGGGGGGAAGCGGCGCAGTATTTT; CDR3aa: CASRGEAAQYF
j_gene: TRBJ2-1; d_gene: .; abundance: .; v_gene: TRBV30; CDR3nt: TGTGCCTGGAGCCATCGTCGGGGGATATCGGGAAATGAGCAGTTCTTC; CDR3aa: CAWSHRRGISGNEQFF
j_gene: TRBJ2-7; d_gene: TRBD2; abundance: .; v_gene: TRBV6-5; CDR3nt: TGTGCTACCGGGGGGGGGAACCACGAGCAGTACTTC; CDR3aa: CATGGGNHEQYF
j_gene: TRBJ1-2; d_gene: .; abundance: .; v_gene: TRBV18; CDR3nt: TGTGCCAGCTCACCACCGCGGGGGACCAACTATGGCTACACCTTC; CDR3aa: CASSPPRGTNYGYTF
j_gene: TRBJ2-5; d_gene: .; abundance: .; v_gene: TRBV19; CDR3nt: TGTGCCAGTAGTAGGGGCCAAGAGGCCCAGTACTTC; CDR3aa: CASSRGQEAQYF
j_gene: TRBJ2-3; d_gene: TRBD2; abundance: .; v_gene: TRBV20-1; CDR3nt: TGCAGTGCTAGTATGGCGGGGGGCGTCACAGATACGCAGTATTTT; CDR3aa: CSASMAGGVTDTQYF
j_gene: TRBJ1-2; d_gene: .; abundance: .; v_gene: TRBV7-9; CDR3nt: TGTGCCAGCAGCTTAGAGGGGTATAGCTATGGCTACACCTTC; CDR3aa: CASSLEGYSYGYTF
j_gene: TRBJ1-5; d_gene: .; abundance: .; v_gene: TRBV5-5; CDR3nt: TGTGCCAGCAGCCTGGATCAGGGTCAGCCCCAGCATTTT; CDR3aa: CASSLDQGQPQHF
j_gene: TRBJ2-3; d_gene: TRBD2; abundance: .; v_gene: TRBV28; CDR3nt: TGTGCCAGCAGTCCCCCCCGAGGGGGTAGCGGGAGAAGGGATACGCAGTATTTT; CDR3aa: CASSPPRGGSGRRDTQYF
j_gene: TRBJ1-6; d_gene: .; abundance: .; v_gene: TRBV30; CDR3nt: TGTGCCTGGACTTTAGGTACAGGGTATAATTCACCCCTCCACTTT; CDR3aa: CAWTLGTGYNSPLHF
j_gene: TRBJ2-7; d_gene: .; abundance: .; v_gene: TRBV19; CDR3nt: TGTGCCAGTAGTATAGCCGGGTACGAGCAGTACTTC; CDR3aa: CASSIAGYEQYF
j_gene: TRBJ1-2; d_gene: TRBD1; abundance: .; v_gene: TRBV5-1; CDR3nt: TGCGCCAGCAGCTACCGGACAGGGGACTATGGCTACACCTTC; CDR3aa: CASSYRTGDYGYTF
j_gene: TRBJ1-6; d_gene: .; abundance: .; v_gene: TRBV12-3/TRBV12-4; CDR3nt: TGTGCCAGCAGTCCCTACTACTCACCCCTCCACTTT; CDR3aa: CASSPYYSPLHF
j_gene: TRBJ2-1; d_gene: TRBD2; abundance: .; v_gene: TRBV19; CDR3nt: TGTGCCAGTAGTATAGCTCGACTAGCGGGCTACGGTGAGCAGTTCTTC; CDR3aa: CASSIARLAGYGEQFF
j_gene: TRBJ1-1; d_gene: .; abundance: .; v_gene: TRBV14; CDR3nt: TGTGCCAGCAGCCAAGATGTGGGGCTAGAAGCTTTCTTT; CDR3aa: CASSQDVGLEAFF
j_gene: TRBJ2-2; d_gene: TRBD2; abundance: .; v_gene: TRBV18; CDR3nt: TGTGCCAGCTCACTTAGCGGGTCGGCGAACACCGGGGAGCTGTTTTTT; CDR3aa: CASSLSGSANTGELFF
j_gene: TRBJ1-1; d_gene: TRBD1; abundance: once; v_gene: TRBV7-2; CDR3nt: TGTGCCAGCAGCCAAAGGACAGGAACTGAAGCTTTCTTT; CDR3aa: CASSQRTGTEAFF
j_gene: TRBJ2-1; d_gene: TRBD2; abundance: .; v_gene: TRBV6-6; CDR3nt: TGTGCCAGCAGCCTCCGGACTAGCGGGAACAATGAGCAGTTCTTC; CDR3aa: CASSLRTSGNNEQFF
j_gene: TRBJ2-2; d_gene: .; abundance: few; v_gene: TRBV9; CDR3nt: TGTGCCAGCAGCGTAGCCCTCTCCGGGGAGCTGTTTTTT; CDR3aa: CASSVALSGELFF
j_gene: TRBJ1-6; d_gene: TRBD1; abundance: few; v_gene: TRBV10-3; CDR3nt: TGTGCCATCAGTGGTTCCGACAGGGGGTTTAATTCACCCCTCCACTTT; CDR3aa: CAISGSDRGFNSPLHF
j_gene: TRBJ2-7; d_gene: TRBD1; abundance: .; v_gene: TRBV28; CDR3nt: TGTGCCAGCAGTTCGCAGGACAGGGTCGTTCGGCAGTACTTC; CDR3aa: CASSSQDRVVRQYF
j_gene: TRBJ1-5; d_gene: .; abundance: .; v_gene: TRBV3-1/TRBV3-2; CDR3nt: TGTGCCAGCAGCGGGGACTCGAATCAGCCCCAGCATTTT; CDR3aa: CASSGDSNQPQHF
j_gene: TRBJ1-1; d_gene: .; abundance: .; v_gene: TRBV28; CDR3nt: TGTGCCAGCACCACGGGAGGGAGTATAACTGAAGCTTTCTTT; CDR3aa: CASTTGGSITEAFF
j_gene: TRBJ1-1; d_gene: .; abundance: .; v_gene: TRBV4-3; CDR3nt: TGCGCCAGCAGCCTTAGCGGGGGCACTGAAGCTTTCTTT; CDR3aa: CASSLSGGTEAFF
j_gene: TRBJ2-7; d_gene: .; abundance: once; v_gene: TRBV14; CDR3nt: TGTGCCAGCAGCCGCTCTTTTGGACTTATTGAGCAGTACTTC; CDR3aa: CASSRSFGLIEQYF
j_gene: TRBJ2-1; d_gene: TRBD2; abundance: .; v_gene: TRBV10-1; CDR3nt: TGCGCCAGCAGTGACGGGGGGGACAATGAGCAGTTCTTC; CDR3aa: CASSDGGDNEQFF